A single sample gave rise to the 7 T cell receptor beta chains below, sequenced in a study of radiation and T cells in renal cell carcinoma. Noted time point: blood 2 weeks post-SBRT. Treatment described: 15 Gy SBRT to primary tumor, nephrectomy 4 weeks later. Profiled with immunoSEQ multiplex PCR; TCRdb holds only in-frame clones, not every one. Among under 150,000 clones listed, 80% to 90% were seen once. The material was blood, obtained from a patient whose treatment included radiotherapy and nephrectomy. The source is a woman aged 60-70 years with renal cell carcinoma.

The chain carries TRBV6-1 and TRBJ1-1; D is unresolved. CDR3 length equals 14 residues. CDR1 is MNHNS, CDR2 SASEGT, per germline. V gave up 6 bases and J gave up 4 bases, with 15 bases separating them. CDR3 DNA sequence: TGTGCCAGCAGCCCAGCCTCGGCGGGCACTGAAGCTTTCTTT. Amino acids: CASSPASAGTEAFF.

CDR3 coding DNA: TGCAGCGTTGAGGGGACAGCAACTAATGAAAAACTGTTTTTT. Its protein product is CSVEGTATNEKLFF. This sequence joins TRBV29-1 and TRBJ1-4; 7 nucleotides agree with TRBD1. This CDR3 is built from 14 residues. Trimming at V came to 3 bases and at J to 0 bases, leaving 1 base not matched to a gene. Germline V gene sequence: CDR1 SQVTM, CDR2 ANQGSEA. The full variable domain, its missing parts supplied by reference TRBV29-1 and TRBJ1-4, is SAVISQKPSRDICQRGTSLTIQCQVDSQVTMMFWYRQQPGQSLTLIATANQGSEATYESGFVIDKFPISRPNLTFSTLTVSNMSPEDSSIYLCSVEGTATNEKLFFGSGTQLSVL.

The chain joins TRBV29-1 to TRBJ2-7; D is possibly TRBD1 or TRBD2 (6 bases each). CDR1 is SQVTM and CDR2 is ANQGSEA in the germline V gene. The CDR3 is 14 amino acids. Trimming removed 1 base from V and 0 bases from J, with 10 bases in between. The CDR3 here is CSVEAGDNSYEQYF. The CDR3 bases are TGCAGCGTTGAAGCGGGGGACAACTCCTACGAGCAGTACTTC.

The chain is built from TRBV7-9 and TRBJ1-2; 7 bases agree with TRBD1. Germline V gene sequence: CDR1 SEHNR, CDR2 FQNEAQ (reference sequence). The CDR3 is made up of 16 amino acids. Unmatched junction bases numbered 14, after V lost 6 bases and J lost 4 bases. CDR3 nucleotides: TGTGCCAGCAGAAATGACAGGGATCGGATTGGCTATGGCTACACCTTC. Translation gives CASRNDRDRIGYGYTF. The complete variable domain, with remaining parts taken from reference TRBV7-9 and TRBJ1-2, reads DTGVSQNPRHKITKRGQNVTFRCDPISEHNRLYWYRQTLGQGPEFLTYFQNEAQLEKSRLLSDRFSAERPKGSFSTLEIQRTEQGDSAMYLCASRNDRDRIGYGYTFGSGTRLTVV.

This clone is a singleton in its sample. The chain is built from TRBV28 and TRBJ1-2, with TRBD1 matching over 11 bases. The CDR3 is made up of 15 amino acids. V trimming: 2 bases; J trimming: 3 bases; junction bases outside the gene matches: 2. Germline V gives CDR1 MDHEN, CDR2 SYDVKM. The CDR3 DNA follows: TGTGCCAGCAGTTTAGGGACAGGGGGTCACTATGGCTACACCTTC. This gives the protein CASSLGTGGHYGYTF.

This clone was counted a single time. This chain's CDR3 is CASSLGAIGYTF. In DNA form, the CDR3 reads TGTGCCAGCAGCTTGGGGGCTATTGGCTACACCTTC. V gene TRBV5-5 combines with J gene TRBJ1-2; no reliable D call. The CDR3 contains 12 residues. The germline V and J ends were trimmed by 0 bases and 7 bases, with 7 bases remaining between them. Germline values: CDR1 SGHKS, CDR2 YYEKEE (reference sequence).

The V and J genes are TRBV5-1 and TRBJ2-3, with 8 bases fitting TRBD2. Germline CDR1 reads SGHRS; CDR2 reads YFSETQ. The trim removed 4 bases at V and 1 base at J, leaving 5 bases unmatched. CDR3 length: 15 amino acids. As DNA, the CDR3 is TGCGCCAGCAGCACGACTAGCGTCGGCACAGATACGCAGTATTTT. Its translation is CASSTTSVGTDTQYF.